The 20 T cell receptor beta chains listed next were all sequenced from one sample in a study of cytomegalovirus exposure and HLA in healthy donors. Data came from immunoSEQ multiplex PCR; TCRdb stores just in-frame clones and leaves some out. The sample lists 65,000 or so clones, roughly nine tenths occurring once. The sequencing input was PBMCs. The source of these receptors is a woman under 30 in good health and CMV-seronegative.

V usage is TRBV5-4 and J usage is TRBJ2-3; 9 nucleotides agree with TRBD2. Germline CDR1 is SGHNT and CDR2 is YYREEE (reference sequence). Trimming at V came to 3 bases and at J to 5 bases, leaving 7 bases not matched to a gene. There are 15 residues in the CDR3. The CDR3 is CASSSGLAQKDTQYF. The CDR3 DNA is TGTGCCAGCAGCTCTGGACTAGCGCAGAAAGATACGCAGTATTTT.

This clone occurred a few times. J is TRBJ1-1 and V is TRBV18; D remains ambiguous. This CDR3 contains 13 residues. The V end lost 4 bases, the J end lost 4 bases, and 10 bases lay between the germline ends. The germline V gene has CDR1 KGHSH and CDR2 LQKENI. The CDR3 DNA follows: TGTGCCAGCTCACAACAGAGTACCACTGAAGCTTTCTTT. It codes for CASSQQSTTEAFF.

This clone appeared once. This sequence joins TRBV5-4 and TRBJ2-1, with TRBD2 matching over 12 bases. V shed 5 bases, J shed 4 bases, and the junction held 7 bases outside the gene matches. CDR3 length: 16 amino acids. Germline-derived CDR1 and CDR2 are SGHNT and YYREEE (reference sequence). CDR3 sequence reads: CASRDTSGGQYNEQFF. In nucleotides, the CDR3 is TGTGCCAGCAGAGACACTAGCGGGGGGCAGTACAATGAGCAGTTCTTC. Based on the CDR3 plus reference TRBV5-4 and TRBJ2-1, the full variable domain is ETGVTQSPTHLIKTRGQQVTLRCSSQSGHNTVSWYQQALGQGPQFIFQYYREEENGRGNFPPRFSGLQFPNYSSELNVNALELDDSALYLCASRDTSGGQYNEQFFGPGTRLTVL.

The chain recombines TRBV13 with TRBJ2-1, with TRBD1 as a possible D gene (5 bases). Germline assignment: CDR1 PRHDT and CDR2 FYEKMQ (reference sequence). The V and J ends lost 0 bases and 4 bases respectively, with 7 bases between them. This CDR3 has 14 residues. This chain's CDR3 is CASSLGTVYNEQFF. For the CDR3, the DNA is TGTGCCAGCAGCTTAGGGACAGTATACAATGAGCAGTTCTTC.

V is TRBV6-5 and J is TRBJ1-1, with 8 bases that match TRBD1. Unmatched junction bases numbered 12, after V lost 7 bases and J lost 5 bases. This CDR3 is 15 amino acids long. Germline CDR1 reads MNHEY; CDR2 reads SVGAGI. The CDR3: CASKRTTGGGTEAFF. CDR3 nucleotides: TGTGCCAGCAAAAGGACAACAGGGGGGGGGACTGAAGCTTTCTTT.

The V call is TRBV6-1, the J call TRBJ1-3; 8 bases are a match to TRBD1. The trim removed 11 bases at V and 3 bases at J, leaving 9 bases unmatched. Germline V gene lookup returns CDR1 MNHNS and CDR2 SASEGT. This CDR3 comprises 14 residues. The CDR3 region has the DNA TGTGCCTGTCAGGGGGCTGGAGTTGGAAACACCATATATTTT. Its translation: CACQGAGVGNTIYF.

The V and J genes are TRBV7-9 and TRBJ2-7, with 10 bases lining up with TRBD1. The ends lost 5 bases at V and 9 bases at J; junction bases unmatched: 7. Germline lookup yields CDR1 SEHNR and CDR2 FQNEAQ (reference sequence). The CDR3 runs 13 residues. CDR3 DNA: TGTGCCAGCAGCGCTCGGACAGGGGGAGGGCAGTACTTC. Protein sequence: CASSARTGGGQYF.

The chain couples TRBV28 to TRBJ2-2, with 9 bases identical to TRBD1. After removal of 8 bases from V and 6 bases from J, the junction contained 10 bases not matched to a gene. The CDR3 spans 15 residues. Per the germline V gene, CDR1 is MDHEN and CDR2 is SYDVKM. The CDR3 DNA is TGTGCCAGCCAATCTCCGGGACAGGGATCCGGGGAGCTGTTTTTT. This translates into CASQSPGQGSGELFF. The full variable domain, rest sourced from reference TRBV28 and TRBJ2-2, is DVKVTQSSRYLVKRTGEKVFLECVQDMDHENMFWYRQDPGLGLRLIYFSYDVKMKEKGDIPEGYSVSREKKERFSLILESASTNQTSMYLCASQSPGQGSGELFFGEGSRLTVL.

Here the CDR3 reads CASSLFPSGSATQDTQYF. The DNA for the CDR3 is TGTGCCAGCAGCTTGTTCCCTAGCGGGAGTGCGACACAAGATACGCAGTATTTT. V and J are TRBV7-2 and TRBJ2-3, with TRBD2 matching 10 bases. With V trimmed by 3 bases and J by 5 bases, 14 bases remained unmatched. The CDR3 is made up of 18 amino acids. Germline loops: CDR1 SGHTA, CDR2 FQGNSA.

Here the CDR3 DNA reads TGTGCCAGCAGGCCCTCGGGGGGGGACTACGAGCAGTACTTC. It is translated as CASRPSGGDYEQYF. The V call is TRBV27, the J call TRBJ2-7; 8 bases map to TRBD2. This CDR3 is built from 14 residues. Germline V gives CDR1 MNHEY, CDR2 SMNVEV (reference sequence). Unmatched junction bases numbered 7, after V lost 6 bases and J lost 3 bases.

V gene TRBV2 combines with J gene TRBJ1-4; TRBD1 matches 7 bases. CDR1 and CDR2 (germline): SNHLY, FYNNEI. After removal of 7 bases from V and 7 bases from J, the junction contained 9 bases not matched to a gene. This CDR3 comprises 14 residues. CDR3 DNA: TGTGCCAGCACAGGGGGTGGGGAATCTGAAAAACTGTTTTTT. Its translation: CASTGGGESEKLFF.

This clone showed up just once. The chain joins TRBV4-2 to TRBJ2-3; 7 bases are a match to TRBD2. CDR3 size: 16 residues. J gave up 3 bases and V 0 bases, and 6 bases lay outside the gene matches. CDR1 is LGHNA and CDR2 is YNFKEQ in the germline V gene. CDR3 region: CASSQEEAGVTDTQYF. The CDR3 DNA is TGTGCCAGCAGCCAAGAGGAGGCGGGAGTGACAGATACGCAGTATTTT.

CDR3 sequence reads: CASSLAPTANEQYF. The CDR3 DNA reads as TGTGCCAGCAGCTTAGCGCCGACAGCCAACGAGCAGTACTTC. V is TRBV7-9 and J is TRBJ2-7; a possible D gene is TRBD1 (5 bases). Germline assignment: CDR1 SEHNR and CDR2 FQNEAQ (reference sequence). The CDR3 runs to 14 residues. Trimming left V 0 bases short and J 5 bases short, with 11 bases between.

The genes are TRBV29-1 and TRBJ1-6, with 8 positions matching TRBD1. Germline CDR1 SQVTM, CDR2 ANQGSEA. Germline trimming cut 4 bases from V and 9 bases from J; bases unmatched to any gene: 17. The CDR3 runs to 17 residues. CDR3 in amino acids: CSVADNRGSFTGSPLHF. The CDR3, as DNA: TGCAGCGTTGCCGATAACAGGGGGAGTTTTACTGGTTCACCCCTCCACTTT.

The CDR3 DNA sequence: TGTGCCAGCAGCGGCGTGGGGCCGACACGTGAAGCTTTCTTT. Its translation is CASSGVGPTREAFF. This rearrangement joins TRBV28 to TRBJ1-1; TRBD1 might be the D (5 bases). There are 14 residues in the CDR3. CDR1 and CDR2 from the germline V gene are MDHEN and SYDVKM. Deletions cut 6 bases from V and 7 bases from J, with 18 bases between.

This chain joins TRBV7-6 and TRBJ2-1, with 9 bases that match TRBD1. After removal of 2 bases from V and 6 bases from J, the junction contained 5 bases not matched to a gene. The length of the CDR3 is 15 residues. Germline CDR1 SGHVS, CDR2 FNYEAQ. In nucleotides, the CDR3 is TGTGCCAGCAGCTTAATACAGGGGGCGAGCAATGAGCAGTTCTTC. This encodes CASSLIQGASNEQFF. Drawing the rest from reference TRBV7-6 and TRBJ2-1, the complete variable domain is GAGVSQSPRYKVTKRGQDVALRCDPISGHVSLYWYRQALGQGPEFLTYFNYEAQQDKSGLPNDRFSAERPEGSISTLTIQRTEQRDSAMYRCASSLIQGASNEQFFGPGTRLTVL.

The chain couples TRBV7-2 to TRBJ2-2; TRBD2 matches at 13 bases. Losses at the gene ends were 5 bases for V and 5 bases for J; bases not matched to a gene: 5. CDR1 is SGHTA and CDR2 is FQGNSA in the germline V gene. The CDR3 runs to 16 residues. DNA of the CDR3: TGTGCCAGCAGCCCGAGACTAGCGGGAGGAACCGGGGAGCTGTTTTTT. Its protein product is CASSPRLAGGTGELFF.

The chain joins TRBV28 to TRBJ1-1, with TRBD1 matching over 9 bases. The CDR3 is 14 amino acids. After removal of 3 bases from V and 3 bases from J, the junction contained 2 bases not matched to a gene. Per germline, CDR1 MDHEN and CDR2 SYDVKM. In DNA, the CDR3 is TGTGCCAGCAGTTTGGGGACAGGGTACACTGAAGCTTTCTTT. Translating it yields CASSLGTGYTEAFF.

The rearrangement links TRBV28 to TRBJ2-3, with 10 bases fitting TRBD1. CDR1 is MDHEN, CDR2 SYDVKM, per germline. The ends lost 6 bases at V and 1 base at J; junction bases unmatched: 4. CDR3 length: 15 residues. The CDR3 nucleotides are TGTGCCAGCAGACGGGACAGGGGACGCACAGATACGCAGTATTTT. Amino acid sequence: CASRRDRGRTDTQYF.

The genes are TRBV27 and TRBJ2-3, with 8 nucleotides matching TRBD2. CDR3 length equals 14 residues. V lost 3 bases to trimming and J lost 5 bases; unmatched junction nucleotides: 4. In germline, CDR1 is MNHEY, CDR2 SMNVEV (reference sequence). CDR3 nucleotides: TGTGCCAGCAGTTTGGATACTAGCGGAGATACGCAGTATTTT. This gives the protein CASSLDTSGDTQYF.